The T cell receptor (beta chain) under discussion was sequenced for a study of blood T cell repertoires in COVID-19. As handled by the study authors: Quantification of nucleated cells was approximated via reference gene primer amplification. Here immunoSEQ multiplex PCR was the method, and the copy in TCRdb shows in-frame clones only, minus some. V, J and clone size were drawn from that table, and D and trimming were deduced from the DNA. The sample shows more than 100,000 clones, around 90% of them seen only once. Germline CDR1 and CDR2: SGHRS and YFSETQ. The CDR3 runs 16 residues. The junction had 12 bases not matched to a gene; V was cut back by 4 bases and J by 3 bases.

Sequencing used peripheral blood. The clonotype was recovered from a woman in her fifties or sixties with COVID-19, enrolled during active disease. This chain uses TRBV5-1 with TRBJ1-2, with TRBD1 identical over 7 bases. The CDR3 DNA follows: TGCGCCAGCAGCCTCGATTACAGGGGAGGCGACTATGGCTACACCTTC. The encoded protein is CASSLDYRGGDYGYTF.